This TCR beta chain was obtained from a study of blood T cell repertoires in COVID-19. Study details: Donors in the United States, Italy and Spain gave samples during acute or convalescent COVID-19. T cells, B-cell-depleted T cells, or PBMCs supplied cDNA or gDNA.

In the source study's methods: Amplifying reference gene primers gave estimates of nucleated cell counts. Clones were sequenced by immunoSEQ multiplex PCR, and TCRdb holds only the in-frame ones, with some missing. For V, J and clone size, that table is used; D and trimming come from the DNA. The sample has about 84,000 clones, approximately 81% seen once. Trimming removed 6 bases from V and 1 base from J, with 14 bases in between. The CDR3 extends over 15 amino acids. From germline, CDR1 is SNHLY and CDR2 FYNNEI. The clonotype comes from an elderly woman with acute or convalescent COVID-19. The material sequenced was peripheral blood. The rearrangement joins TRBV2 to TRBJ2-3, with D maybe TRBD1 (6 bases). CDR3 bases: TGTGCCAGCAGCCCTAGGGGGATTGGCACAGATACGCAGTATTTT. This gives the protein CASSPRGIGTDTQYF. Variable domain in full (rest from reference TRBV2 and TRBJ2-3): EPEVTQTPSHQVTQMGQEVILRCVPISNHLYFYWYRQILGQKVEFLVSFYNNEISEKSEIFDDQFSVERPDGSNFTLKIRSTKLEDSAMYFCASSPRGIGTDTQYFGPGTRLTVL.